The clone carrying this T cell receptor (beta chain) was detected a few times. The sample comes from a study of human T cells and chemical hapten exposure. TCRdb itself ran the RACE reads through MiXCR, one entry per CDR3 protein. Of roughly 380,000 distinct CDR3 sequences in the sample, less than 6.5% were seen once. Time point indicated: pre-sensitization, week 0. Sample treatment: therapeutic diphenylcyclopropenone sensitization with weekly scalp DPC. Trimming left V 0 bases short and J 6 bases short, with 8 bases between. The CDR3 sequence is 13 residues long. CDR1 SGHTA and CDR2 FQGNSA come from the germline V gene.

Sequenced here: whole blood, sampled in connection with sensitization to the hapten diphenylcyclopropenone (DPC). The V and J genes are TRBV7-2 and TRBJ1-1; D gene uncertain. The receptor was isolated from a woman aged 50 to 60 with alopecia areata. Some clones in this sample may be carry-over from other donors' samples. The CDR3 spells CASSLAGSPEAFF. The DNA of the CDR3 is TGTGCCAGCAGCTTAGCAGGGTCCCCTGAAGCTTTCTTT.